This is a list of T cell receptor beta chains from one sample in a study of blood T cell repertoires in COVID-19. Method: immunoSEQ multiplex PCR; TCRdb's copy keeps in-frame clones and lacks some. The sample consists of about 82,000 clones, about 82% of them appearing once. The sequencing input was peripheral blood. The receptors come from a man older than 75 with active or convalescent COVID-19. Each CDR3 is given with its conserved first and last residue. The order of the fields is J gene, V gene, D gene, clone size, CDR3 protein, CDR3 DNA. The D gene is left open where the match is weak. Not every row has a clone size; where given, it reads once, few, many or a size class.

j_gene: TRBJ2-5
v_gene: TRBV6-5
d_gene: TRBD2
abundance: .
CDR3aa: CASGGSGGVRETQYF
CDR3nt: TGTGCCAGCGGGGGGAGCGGGGGCGTACGGGAGACCCAGTACTTC

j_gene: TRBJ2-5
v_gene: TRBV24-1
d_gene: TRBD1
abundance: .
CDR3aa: CATSDRGRETQYF
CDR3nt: TGTGCCACTTCGGACAGGGGGCGAGAGACCCAGTACTTC

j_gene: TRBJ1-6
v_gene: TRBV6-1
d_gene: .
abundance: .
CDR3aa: CASTEFGQLQPLHF
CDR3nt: TGTGCCAGCACTGAATTCGGACAGTTACAACCCCTCCACTTT

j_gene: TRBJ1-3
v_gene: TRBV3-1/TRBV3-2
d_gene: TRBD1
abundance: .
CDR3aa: CASSSRTGEPGNTIYF
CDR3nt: TGTGCCAGCAGCTCCCGGACAGGGGAGCCTGGAAACACCATATATTTT

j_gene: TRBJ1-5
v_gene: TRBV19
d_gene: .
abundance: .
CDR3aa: CASTKGVYSNQPQHF
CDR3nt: TGTGCCAGTACTAAAGGGGTTTATAGCAATCAGCCCCAGCATTTT

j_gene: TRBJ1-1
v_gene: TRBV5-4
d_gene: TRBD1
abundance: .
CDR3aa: CASSPGDREGTEAFF
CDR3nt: TGTGCCAGCAGCCCAGGGGACAGGGAGGGAACTGAAGCTTTCTTT

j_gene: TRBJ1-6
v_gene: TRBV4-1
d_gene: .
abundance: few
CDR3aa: CASSQDQGRSSYNSPLHF
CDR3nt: TGCGCCAGCAGCCAAGATCAGGGTAGAAGCTCCTATAATTCACCCCTCCACTTT

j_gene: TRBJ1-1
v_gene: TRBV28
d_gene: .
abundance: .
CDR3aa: CASRSETVEAFF
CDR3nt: TGTGCCAGCAGGTCCGAGACAGTTGAAGCTTTCTTT

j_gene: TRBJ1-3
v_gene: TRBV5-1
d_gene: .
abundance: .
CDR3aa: CASSSGVASGNTIYF
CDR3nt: TGCGCCAGCAGCTCCGGAGTTGCCTCTGGAAACACCATATATTTT

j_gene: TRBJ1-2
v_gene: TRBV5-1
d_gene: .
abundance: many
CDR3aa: CASSLETILYGYTF
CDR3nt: TGCGCCAGCAGCTTGGAGACAATCCTCTATGGCTACACCTTC

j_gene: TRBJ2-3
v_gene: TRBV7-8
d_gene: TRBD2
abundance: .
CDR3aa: CASSKTTSGSTDTQYF
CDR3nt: TGTGCCAGCAGCAAAACCACTAGCGGTAGCACAGATACGCAGTATTTT

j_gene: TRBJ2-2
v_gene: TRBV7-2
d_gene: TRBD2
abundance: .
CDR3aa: CASSPSGGGTGELFF
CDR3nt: TGTGCCAGCAGCCCAAGCGGGGGCGGGACCGGGGAGCTGTTTTTT

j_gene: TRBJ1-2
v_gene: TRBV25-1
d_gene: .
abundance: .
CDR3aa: CASSSGTKRRGYTF
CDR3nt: TGTGCCAGCAGTTCCGGGACAAAACGTCGGGGCTACACCTTC

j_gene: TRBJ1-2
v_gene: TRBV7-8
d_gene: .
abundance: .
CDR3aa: CASSRGYGYTF
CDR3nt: TGTGCCAGCAGCAGGGGCTATGGCTACACCTTC

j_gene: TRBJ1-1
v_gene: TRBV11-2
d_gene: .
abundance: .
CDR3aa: CASSQDRDTEAFF
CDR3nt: TGTGCCAGCAGCCAGGACAGAGACACTGAAGCTTTCTTT

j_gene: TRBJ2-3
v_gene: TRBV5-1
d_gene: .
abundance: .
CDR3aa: CASSFGGSNTDTQYF
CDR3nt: TGCGCCAGCAGCTTCGGGGGATCCAACACAGATACGCAGTATTTT

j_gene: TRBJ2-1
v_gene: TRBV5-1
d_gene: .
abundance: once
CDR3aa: CASSPALGHNEQFF
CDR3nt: TGCGCCAGCAGTCCCGCCCTGGGCCACAATGAGCAGTTCTTC

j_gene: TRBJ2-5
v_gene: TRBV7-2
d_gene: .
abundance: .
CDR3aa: CASSLAGGRETQYF
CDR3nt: TGTGCCAGCAGCTTAGCGGGGGGGCGGGAGACCCAGTACTTC

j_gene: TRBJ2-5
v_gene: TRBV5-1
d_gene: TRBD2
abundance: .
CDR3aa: CASSLGASGGAGETQYF
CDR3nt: TGCGCCAGCAGCTTGGGAGCTAGCGGGGGGGCCGGAGAGACCCAGTACTTC

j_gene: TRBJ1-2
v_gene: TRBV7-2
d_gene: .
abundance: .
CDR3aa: CASSLAGGGPYGRRGYTF
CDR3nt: TGTGCCAGCAGCTTAGCGGGGGGAGGGCCCTACGGTAGACGTGGCTACACCTTC

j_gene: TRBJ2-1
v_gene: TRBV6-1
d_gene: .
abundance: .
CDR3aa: CASSEAWRRYNEQFF
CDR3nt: TGTGCCAGCAGTGAAGCGTGGCGCAGGTACAATGAGCAGTTCTTC

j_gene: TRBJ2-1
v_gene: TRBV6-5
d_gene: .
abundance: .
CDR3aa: CASSFRDRGQFF
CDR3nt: TGTGCCAGCTCCTTCAGGGATAGAGGGCAGTTCTTC

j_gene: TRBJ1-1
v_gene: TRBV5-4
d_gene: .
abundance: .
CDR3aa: CASSPDVGGTEAFF
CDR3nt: TGTGCCAGCAGCCCGGACGTCGGGGGCACTGAAGCTTTCTTT

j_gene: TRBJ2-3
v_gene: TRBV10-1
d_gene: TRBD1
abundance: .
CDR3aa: CASKRDRGPADTQYF
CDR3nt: TGCGCCAGCAAAAGGGACAGGGGGCCGGCAGATACGCAGTATTTT